This entry concerns a single T cell receptor (beta chain). This sample is part of a study of blood T cell repertoires in COVID-19. Study-level background: COVID-19 samples, acute and convalescent, were from the United States, Italy and Spain.

Study processing details: Nucleated cell counts were estimated from reference gene primer amplification. TCRdb's table, derived via immunoSEQ multiplex PCR, lists solely in-frame clones and lacks some. That table furnishes V, J and clone size, whereas the DNA furnished D and trimming. The sample lists more than 130,000 clones; more than 80% were seen once. Trimming took off 6 bases at V and 5 bases at J, with 16 bases between the two ends. The CDR3 is 14 residues long. Germline V gene lookup returns CDR1 MNHEY and CDR2 SVGAGI. The TCR comes from a woman of 80 years or more in a cohort sampled during active or convalescent COVID-19. The specimen sequenced was peripheral blood. This chain links TRBV6-5 with TRBJ1-2, with D maybe TRBD1 (5 bases). The CDR3 bases are TGTGCCAGCAGACAAGGTTGGGGGGATTATGGCTACACCTTC. This codes for CASRQGWGDYGYTF.